This TCR beta chain originates from a study of T cell repertoires in cytomegalovirus infection. Study in general: The public TCR beta signatures pointed to both CMV infection and matching HLA type. Study-wide results and limits: Identification of carriers of CMV plus the relevant HLA was achieved through cumulative public TCR beta family frequency. Ex vivo, HLA-C-restricted CMV-specific TCR beta clonotypes prevailed over the rest of the response.

This clonotype has a handful of counts. Its target is not known. TCRdb reprocessed the reads via MiXCR and lists one record per CDR3 protein. This repertoire shows 300,000 to 400,000 distinct CDR3 sequences, 8% to 10% found once; its top ten account for about 3.9%. Trimming removed 4 bases from V and 4 bases from J; junction bases left unmatched: 6. The CDR3 has 14 amino acids. Germline V gene lookup returns CDR1 DFQATT and CDR2 SNEGSKA (reference sequence). The V gene is TRBV20-1, the J gene TRBJ1-4, with 7 bases lining up with TRBD1. The sequenced sample consisted of PBMCs. This TCR was sampled from a human donor in good health (CMV status not recorded). Some clones in this sample may be carry-over from other donors' samples. The CDR3 DNA reads as TGCAGTGCTACTACGGGACAGCTTAATGAAAAACTGTTTTTT. Its translation is CSATTGQLNEKLFF.